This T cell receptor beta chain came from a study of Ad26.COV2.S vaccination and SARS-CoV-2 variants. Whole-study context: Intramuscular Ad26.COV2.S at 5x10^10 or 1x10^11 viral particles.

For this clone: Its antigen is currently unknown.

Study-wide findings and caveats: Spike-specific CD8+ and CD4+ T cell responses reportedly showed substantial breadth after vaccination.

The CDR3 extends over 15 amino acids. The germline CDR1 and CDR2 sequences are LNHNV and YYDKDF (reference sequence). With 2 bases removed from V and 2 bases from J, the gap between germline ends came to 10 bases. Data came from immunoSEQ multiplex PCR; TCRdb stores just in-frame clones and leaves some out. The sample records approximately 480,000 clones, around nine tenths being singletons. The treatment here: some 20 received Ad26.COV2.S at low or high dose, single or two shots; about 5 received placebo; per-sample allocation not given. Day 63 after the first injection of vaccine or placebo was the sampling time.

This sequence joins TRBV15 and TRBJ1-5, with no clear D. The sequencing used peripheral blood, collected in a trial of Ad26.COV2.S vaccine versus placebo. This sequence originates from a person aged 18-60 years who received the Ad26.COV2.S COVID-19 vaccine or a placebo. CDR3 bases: TGTGCCACCAGCAGAAACCAGTGGGGCAATCAGCCCCAGCATTTT. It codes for CATSRNQWGNQPQHF.